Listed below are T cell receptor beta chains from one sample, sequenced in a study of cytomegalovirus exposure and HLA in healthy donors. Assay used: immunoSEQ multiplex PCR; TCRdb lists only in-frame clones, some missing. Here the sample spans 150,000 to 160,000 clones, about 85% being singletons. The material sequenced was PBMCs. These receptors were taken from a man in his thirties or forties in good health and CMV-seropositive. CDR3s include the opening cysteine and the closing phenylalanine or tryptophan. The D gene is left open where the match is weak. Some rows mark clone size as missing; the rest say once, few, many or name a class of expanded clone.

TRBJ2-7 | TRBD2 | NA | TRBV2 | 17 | CASSLELGLAGSYEQYF | TGTGCCAGCAGCCTCGAATTAGGACTAGCCGGCTCCTACGAGCAGTACTTC
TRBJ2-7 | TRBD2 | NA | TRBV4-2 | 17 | CASSQELAGGRAYEQYF | TGTGCCAGCAGCCAAGAGCTAGCGGGGGGGCGGGCCTACGAGCAGTACTTC
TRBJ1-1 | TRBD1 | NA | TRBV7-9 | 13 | CASSIGQGLTAFF | TGTGCCAGCAGCATAGGACAGGGTCTAACCGCTTTCTTT
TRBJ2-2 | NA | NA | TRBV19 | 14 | CASSPDKATGELFF | TGTGCCAGTAGCCCTGACAAGGCCACCGGGGAGCTGTTTTTT
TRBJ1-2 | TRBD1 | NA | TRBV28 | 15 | CASSVGQGGIGGYTF | TGTGCCAGCAGTGTCGGTCAGGGGGGTATAGGTGGCTACACCTTC
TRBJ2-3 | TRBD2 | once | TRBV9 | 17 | CASSVAERARGEDTQYF | TGTGCCAGCAGCGTAGCTGAGAGGGCCCGGGGGGAGGATACGCAGTATTTT
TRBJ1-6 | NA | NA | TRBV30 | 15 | CAWSPGSSYNSPLHF | TGTGCCTGGAGTCCGGGGTCCTCCTATAATTCACCCCTCCACTTT
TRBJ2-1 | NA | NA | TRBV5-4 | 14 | CASSIGDFYNEQFF | TGTGCCAGCAGTATAGGGGATTTCTACAATGAGCAGTTCTTC
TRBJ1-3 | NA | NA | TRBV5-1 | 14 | CASSYGTPGNTIYF | TGCGCCAGCAGCTATGGCACCCCTGGAAACACCATATATTTT
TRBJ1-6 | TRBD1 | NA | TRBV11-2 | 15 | CASSLGGQLSSPLHF | TGTGCCAGCAGCTTAGGGGGACAGTTGAGCTCACCCCTCCACTTT
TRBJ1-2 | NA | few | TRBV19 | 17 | CASSPTVVVISDYGYTF | TGTGCCAGTAGTCCCACGGTGGTGGTAATTTCTGACTATGGCTACACCTTC